This TCR beta chain was documented in a study of liver allograft versus peripheral blood T cells. Across the whole study: Blood and transplanted-liver T cell receptor repertoires from recipients were compared.

This clonotype has more than one count but fewer than ten. CDR3 size: 14 residues. Germline CDR1 reads LNHDA; CDR2 reads SQIVND (reference sequence). The V segment lost 7 bases and the J segment 1 base; nucleotides outside the gene matches: 3. TCRdb called the reads again in MiXCR, with one record for every CDR3 protein. In the table there are some 15,000 distinct CDR3 sequences, roughly a fifth of which are singletons. The receptor was derived from a human patient who had a liver transplant. Some T cells may possibly be graft donor cells. The chain joins TRBV19 to TRBJ2-5; 10 bases are shared with TRBD2. In DNA, the CDR3 is TGTGCCAGTAAAAGGACTAGCGGCCAAGAGACCCAGTACTTC. Its translation is CASKRTSGQETQYF. The complete variable domain, with remaining parts taken from reference TRBV19 and TRBJ2-5, reads DGGITQSPKYLFRKEGQNVTLSCEQNLNHDAMYWYRQDPGQGLRLIYYSQIVNDFQKGDIAEGYSVSREKKESFPLTVTSAQKNPTAFYLCASKRTSGQETQYFGPGTRLLVL.